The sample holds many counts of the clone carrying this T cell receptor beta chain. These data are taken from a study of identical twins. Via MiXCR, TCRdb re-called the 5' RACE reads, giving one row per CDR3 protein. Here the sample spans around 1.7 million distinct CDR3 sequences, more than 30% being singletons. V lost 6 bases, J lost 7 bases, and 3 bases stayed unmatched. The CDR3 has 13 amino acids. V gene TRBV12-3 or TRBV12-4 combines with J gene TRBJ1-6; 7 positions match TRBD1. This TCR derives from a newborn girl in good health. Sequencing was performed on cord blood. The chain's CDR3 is CASRPGQNSPLHF. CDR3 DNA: TGTGCCAGCAGACCGGGACAGAATTCACCCCTCCACTTT.